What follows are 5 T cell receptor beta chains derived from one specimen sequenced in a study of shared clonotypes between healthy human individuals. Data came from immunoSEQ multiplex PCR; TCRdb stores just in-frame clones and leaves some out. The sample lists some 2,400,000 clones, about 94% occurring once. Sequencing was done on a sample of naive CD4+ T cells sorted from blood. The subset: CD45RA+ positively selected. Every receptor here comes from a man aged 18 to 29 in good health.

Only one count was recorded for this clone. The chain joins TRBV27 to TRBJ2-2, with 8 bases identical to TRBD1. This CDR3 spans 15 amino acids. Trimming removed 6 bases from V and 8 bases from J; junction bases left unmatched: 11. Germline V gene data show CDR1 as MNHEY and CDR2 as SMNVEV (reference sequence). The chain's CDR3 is CASRPWTGLTGELFF. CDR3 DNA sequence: TGTGCCAGCAGACCATGGACAGGGTTGACTGGGGAGCTGTTTTTT.

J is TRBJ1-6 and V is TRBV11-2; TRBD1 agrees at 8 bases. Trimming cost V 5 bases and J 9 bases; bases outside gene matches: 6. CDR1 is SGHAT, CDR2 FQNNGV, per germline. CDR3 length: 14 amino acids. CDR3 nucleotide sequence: TGTGCCAGCAGCCTGACAGGGGAGGCTTCACCCCTCCACTTT. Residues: CASSLTGEASPLHF.

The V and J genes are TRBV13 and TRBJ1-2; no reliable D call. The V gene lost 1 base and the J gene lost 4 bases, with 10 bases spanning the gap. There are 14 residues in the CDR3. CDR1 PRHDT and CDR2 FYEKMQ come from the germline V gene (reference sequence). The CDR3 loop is CASSLARVGYGYTF. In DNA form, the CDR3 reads TGTGCCAGCAGCTTAGCCCGGGTCGGCTATGGCTACACCTTC.

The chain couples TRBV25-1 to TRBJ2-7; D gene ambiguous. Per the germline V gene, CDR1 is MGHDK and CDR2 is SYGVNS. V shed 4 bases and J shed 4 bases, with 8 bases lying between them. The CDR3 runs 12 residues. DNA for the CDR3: TGTGCCAGCAGTGGCAGGTCTTACGAGCAGTACTTC. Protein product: CASSGRSYEQYF.

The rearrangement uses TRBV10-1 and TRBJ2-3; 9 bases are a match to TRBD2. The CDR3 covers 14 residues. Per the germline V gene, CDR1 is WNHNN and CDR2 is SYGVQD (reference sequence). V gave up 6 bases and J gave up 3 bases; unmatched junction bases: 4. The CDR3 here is CASSRTSVTDTQYF. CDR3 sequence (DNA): TGCGCCAGCAGCCGGACTAGCGTGACAGATACGCAGTATTTT.